This T cell receptor beta chain was captured in a study of Ad26.COV2.S vaccination and SARS-CoV-2 variants (dated by TCRdb to 2020 to 2023). Study-wide context: Donors in the vaccine arm were drawn from COV1001, a phase I-IIa trial of Ad26.COV2.S in healthy adults that was multicentre, randomized, double-blind and placebo-controlled. Trial participants were randomized into five groups of five, in which low-dose or high-dose Ad26.COV2.S was given once or twice, or placebo was given on both occasions. Ad26.COV2.S was given intramuscularly at 5x10^10 or 1x10^11 viral particles, as a single shot or as two shots 56 days apart. Sequencing of the TCRbeta repertoire served to evaluate the specificity and breadth of SARS-CoV-2-reactive T cell receptors following Ad26.COV2.S vaccination. Investigators did not know the trial group allocation while performing experiments and assessing outcomes. A total of around 32 samples were included in the TCR-sequenced set, comprising some 20 Ad26.COV2.S vaccine recipients, 5 placebo recipients and 8 SARS-CoV-2 convalescent individuals.

Per the publication, the treatment or condition label means: around 19 received Ad26.COV2.S at low or high dose, single or two shots; roughly five received placebo; per-sample allocation not given. For vaccine and placebo recipients, the sequenced repertoires came from samples collected on day 63 after the first injection. In Cohort 1b, around 23 adults aged 18-55 years were enrolled at a single site in Boston, USA, between 29 July and 7 August 2020. Ad26.COV2.S was a replication-incompetent adenovirus type 26 vector that expressed a prefusion-stabilized SARS-CoV-2 spike protein derived from the original Wuhan strain. General study outcomes and caveats: The authors noted that the TCR breadth and depth analyses may have underestimated total T cell responses. Spike-specific TCR breadth was higher in Ad26.COV2.S recipients than in placebo recipients (P = 0.0014). Comparing responses between vaccine doses or regimens was not something the study was powered to do. After vaccination, spike-specific CD8+ and CD4+ T cell responses were reported to show substantial breadth. Vaccine and placebo recipients had similar non-spike TCR breadth, a finding consistent with the vaccine containing only spike.

TCRbeta CDR3 regions were sequenced with the immunoSEQ Assay. After extraction, genomic DNA underwent amplification by bias-controlled multiplex PCR, followed by high-throughput sequencing. From the authors' description of their analysis: To quantify the absolute abundance of every unique TCRbeta CDR3 region, sequences were collapsed and filtered. Usable DNA was measured by amplifying reference genes present in all nucleated cells, and TCRbeta template counts were normalized to that usable DNA to estimate T cell fraction. Repertoire TCRs were annotated as SARS-CoV-2-specific by exact matching of V gene, CDR3 amino acid sequence and J gene to a known reactive TCR set. MIRA supplied the reference SARS-CoV-2 TCR set, which was filtered for enrichment in COVID-19-positive ImmuneCODE repertoires so that public or cross-reactive TCRs were removed. Drawing on the MIRA antigens, annotated TCRs were analysed further at the level of specific ORF or position within ORF. Breadth was defined as the number of annotated unique rearrangements divided by the total number of unique productive rearrangements, and depth was defined as the summed frequency of the annotated unique rearrangements. Two-sided Wilcoxon rank-sum tests were used to compare TCR breadth between groups. Drawn from immuneACCESS, this table holds only the in-frame rearrangements with V and J called that TCRdb kept. Clones are partly lost; checked studies trace under half to an unresolved V gene and leave the rest unexplained. V and J calls and clone size come straight from that table; D and trimming were deduced from the DNA. The sample table records 300,000 to 500,000 clones; approximately 91% of these occur just once. 3.5% of the sample goes to the ten largest clones.

The table lists this clone with a count of one. No cognate antigen has been identified for it. No quality values exist for individual bases; no much larger clone is one base distant. Taken from the germline V gene, the CDR1 and CDR2 loops are SNHLY and FYNNEI. The CDR3 has 15 amino acids, counting the end cysteine and phenylalanine. CDR3 DNA is the only sequence kept; it has 45 bases, read in frame from the first base. The V end loses 6 bases and the J end loses 5 bases, and a stretch of 19 bases separates them. The sequence is built from TRBV2 and TRBJ2-5; the D gene is perhaps TRBD2, on 6 matching bases. This TCR was sampled from a person aged 18 to 59 who received the Ad26.COV2.S COVID-19 vaccine or a placebo. Sequencing was performed on peripheral blood, taken in a trial of Ad26.COV2.S vaccine versus placebo. The CDR3 protein is CASSGDLAIAETQYF. The sequence in DNA is TGTGCCAGCAGCGGTGATCTAGCGATCGCGGAGACCCAGTACTTC.